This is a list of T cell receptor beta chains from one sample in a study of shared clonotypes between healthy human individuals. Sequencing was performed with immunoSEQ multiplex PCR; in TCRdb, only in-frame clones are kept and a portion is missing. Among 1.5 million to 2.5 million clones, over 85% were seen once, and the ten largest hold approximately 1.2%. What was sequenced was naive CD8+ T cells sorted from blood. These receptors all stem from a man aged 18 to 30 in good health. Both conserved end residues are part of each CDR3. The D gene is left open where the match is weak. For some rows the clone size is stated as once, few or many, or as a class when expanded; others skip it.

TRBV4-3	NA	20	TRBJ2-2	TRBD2	TGCGCCAGCAGCCAAGGATTCAGGACTAGCGGGATTAGAAATACCGGGGAGCTGTTTTTT	CASSQGFRTSGIRNTGELFF
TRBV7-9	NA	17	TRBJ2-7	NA	TGTGCCAGCAGCCACGAAAGGGGTGCAGGGACCACCTACGAGCAGTACTTC	CASSHERGAGTTYEQYF
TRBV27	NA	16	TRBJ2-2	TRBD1	TGTGCCAGCAGTTCGCAGGGGGTAGTTAGCACCGGGGAGCTGTTTTTT	CASSSQGVVSTGELFF
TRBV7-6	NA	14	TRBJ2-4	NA	TGTGCCAGCAGCTTAGCTCCAACCGAGGGCATTCAGTACTTC	CASSLAPTEGIQYF
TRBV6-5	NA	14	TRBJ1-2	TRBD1	TGTGCCAGCAGTTACGGACAGGGGCTCGGCGGCTACACCTTC	CASSYGQGLGGYTF
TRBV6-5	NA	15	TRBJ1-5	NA	TGTGCCAGCAGTCCGGCAAGTTATAGCAATCAGCCCCAGCATTTT	CASSPASYSNQPQHF
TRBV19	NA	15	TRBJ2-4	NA	TGTGCCAGTAGTATAGATGAGGGCGACAAAAACATTCAGTACTTC	CASSIDEGDKNIQYF
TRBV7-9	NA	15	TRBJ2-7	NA	TGTGCCAGCAGCTCCGCTCTAGGACAGCTGTACGAGCAGTACTTC	CASSSALGQLYEQYF
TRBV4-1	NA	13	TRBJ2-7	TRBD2	TGCGCCAGCAGCCAAGTAACGGGGGGCGAGCAGTACTTC	CASSQVTGGEQYF
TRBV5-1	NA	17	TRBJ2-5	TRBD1	TGCGCCAGCAGCTTGGACTGGACAGGGAAAGCAGAAGAGACCCAGTACTTC	CASSLDWTGKAEETQYF
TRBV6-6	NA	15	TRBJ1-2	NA	TGTGCCAGCAGTGGTCGGGGGGGCGCGGAGTTAGGCTACACCTTC	CASSGRGGAELGYTF
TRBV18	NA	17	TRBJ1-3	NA	TGTGCCAGCTCACAAGAGGACAACAGGGTGGTAGGAAACACCATATATTTT	CASSQEDNRVVGNTIYF
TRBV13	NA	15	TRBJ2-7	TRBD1	TGTGCCAGCAGCTTAGCCGGGACAGGGAGCTACGAGCAGTACTTC	CASSLAGTGSYEQYF
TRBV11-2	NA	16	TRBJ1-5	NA	TGTGCCAGCAGCTTAGATTTAGCAGGGACCGGACAGCCCCAGCATTTT	CASSLDLAGTGQPQHF
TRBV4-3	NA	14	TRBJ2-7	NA	TGCGCCAGCAGCCATGGACTCTCAGGCTACGAGCAGTACTTC	CASSHGLSGYEQYF
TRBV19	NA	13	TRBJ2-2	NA	TGTGCCAGTAGTATAGTAGCTCCCGGGGAGCTGTTTTTT	CASSIVAPGELFF
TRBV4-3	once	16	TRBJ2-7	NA	TGCGCCAGCAGCCAAGATTTAGCGGAGCTTCCCTACGAGCAGTACTTC	CASSQDLAELPYEQYF
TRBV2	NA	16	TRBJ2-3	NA	TGTGCCAGCAGTGTCTGGCTACCTCCTAGCACAGATACGCAGTATTTT	CASSVWLPPSTDTQYF